This paragraph covers one T cell receptor (beta chain) sequence. This clonotype was counted a few times. Its antigen specificity is not known. Base quality data are lacking; no much larger clone is found one base away. The data belong to a study of response to subunit inactivated influenza vaccine (dated by TCRdb to between 2018 and 2020). For the wider study: To follow how T cells responded to a trivalent subunit inactivated influenza vaccine, the researchers relied on deep quantitative profiling of the T cell receptor repertoire. General conclusions and limits of the study: According to the authors, only a limited number of new T cells may be recruited by each seasonal influenza vaccination.

Libraries were built with RT-PCR. The sequencing machine was an Illumina HiSeq 2500. The raw public data were reprocessed by TCRdb itself: fastp quality trimming at Q25, MiXCR clonotype calling, in-frame beta chains only. Merged by CDR3 protein, the rows form single entries marked with the most common genes and DNA. For this sample there are about 650,000 distinct CDR3 sequences; about 15% appear just once. 9.5% to 13% of the sample is held by the ten biggest clonotypes. Trimming removed 3 bases from V and 7 bases from J, leaving 15 bases between the germline ends. Counted from cysteine to phenylalanine, this CDR3 has 15 amino acids. Kept here is only the CDR3 DNA, which spans 45 bases and is read in frame from base 1. Sequences MDHEN (CDR1) and SYDVKM (CDR2) are obtained from the germline V gene.

The specimen was PBMCs from blood, collected 11 to 12 days after vaccination. The chain is encoded by TRBV28 joined to TRBJ2-2; the D call is tentative, TRBD1 or TRBD2, as each matches 5 bases. The TCR sequence derives from a man between 45 and 60 years old who received an inactivated influenza vaccine. Donor details come from another sample of the same person, matched by shared clones. Here the CDR3 is given as CASSFPWGTGGELFF. The base sequence is TGTGCCAGCAGTTTCCCTTGGGGGACCGGCGGGGAGCTGTTTTTT. With the portions outside the CDR3 filled from the reference TRBV28 and TRBJ2-2 genes, the complete variable region becomes DVKVTQSSRYLVKRTGEKVFLECVQDMDHENMFWYRQDPGLGLRLIYFSYDVKMKEKGDIPEGYSVSREKKERFSLILESASTNQTSMYLCASSFPWGTGGELFFGEGSRLTVL.